The clone carrying this T cell receptor beta chain is a singleton in its sample. This record comes from a study of blood T cell repertoires in COVID-19. The CDR3 loop spans 13 amino acids. The germline CDR1 and CDR2 sequences are ENHRY and SYGVKD. Between the trimmed V and J ends, which lost 8 bases and 1 base, there was a span of 9 bases. Sequenced by immunoSEQ multiplex PCR; TCRdb stores in-frame clones only, minus some. Of a few hundred thousand clones listed, more than 70% are singletons. The sequence derives from a woman under 40 who had been exposed to COVID-19. The chain links TRBV10-3 to TRBJ2-1, with a possible D match to TRBD1 (5 bases). The sequenced material came from PBMCs or T cells enriched from blood (not recorded which). In DNA, the CDR3 is TGTGCCATCGGCCAGGGATCCTACAATGAGCAGTTCTTC. It encodes CAIGQGSYNEQFF.